The clone carrying this T cell receptor (beta chain) was picked up a small number of times. This entry comes from a study of early T cells in non-severe SARS-CoV-2 infection. TCRdb fed the 5' RACE reads into MiXCR, producing one record per CDR3 protein. The sample has about 77,000 distinct CDR3 sequences, around 9.9% seen once; the top ten hold about 5.3%. This CDR3 contains 15 residues. Per germline, CDR1 SGHTA and CDR2 FQGTGA. Trimming took 2 bases from V and 0 from J, leaving 10 bases between them. Sequenced input: whole blood. V and J are TRBV7-3 and TRBJ1-1; tentative D call: TRBD1 (5 bases). The TCR sequence derives from an adult who was a healthcare worker with PCR-confirmed SARS-CoV-2 infection or an uninfected control (not recorded which). The CDR3, as DNA: TGTGCCAGCAGCTTATTCGGGGGAATGAACACTGAAGCTTTCTTT. It specifies CASSLFGGMNTEAFF.